This TCR beta chain was retrieved from a study of cytomegalovirus exposure and HLA in healthy donors. Broader study findings: The listing of some 170 TCR beta chains classed them as cytomegalovirus-associated. Cytomegalovirus status was reportedly diagnosed by the classifier with high specificity and sensitivity.

From germline, CDR1 is MNHEY and CDR2 SVGAGI. This CDR3 comprises 13 residues. The ends were cut back, 6 bases at V and 2 bases at J, with 8 bases in the middle. The assay was immunoSEQ multiplex PCR, and TCRdb's table has in-frame clones only and misses some. The table shows about 190,000 clones, with approximately 84% occurring only once. Regarding this clone: What it binds is unknown.

The chain combines TRBV6-5 with TRBJ1-5; D is unclear. Sequencing was carried out using PBMCs. The TCR sequence derives from a man younger than 35 in good health and CMV-seropositive. CDR3 coding DNA: TGTGCCAGCAGCCGACTCGGCAATCAGCCCCAGCATTTT. Translated, it gives CASSRLGNQPQHF.